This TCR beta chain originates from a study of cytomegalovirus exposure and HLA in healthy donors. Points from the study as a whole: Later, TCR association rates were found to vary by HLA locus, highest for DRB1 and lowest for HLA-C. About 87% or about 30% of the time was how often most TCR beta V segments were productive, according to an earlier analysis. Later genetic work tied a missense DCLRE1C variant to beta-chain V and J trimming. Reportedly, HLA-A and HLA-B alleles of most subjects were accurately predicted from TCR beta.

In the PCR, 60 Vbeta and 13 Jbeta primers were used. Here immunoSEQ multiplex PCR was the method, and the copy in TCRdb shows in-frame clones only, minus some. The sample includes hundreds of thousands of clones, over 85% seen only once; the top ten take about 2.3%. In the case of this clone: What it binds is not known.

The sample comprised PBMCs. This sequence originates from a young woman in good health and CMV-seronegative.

In nucleotides, the CDR3 is TGTGCCAGCTCACCCGGGACAGGGGACGAAAAACTGTTTTTT. This translates into CASSPGTGDEKLFF. This rearrangement joins TRBV18 to TRBJ1-4; TRBD1 aligns across 10 bases. The CDR3 sequence is 14 residues long. Germline V gives CDR1 KGHSH, CDR2 LQKENI. V dropped 3 bases and J dropped 8; count of bases not matched to a gene: 3.